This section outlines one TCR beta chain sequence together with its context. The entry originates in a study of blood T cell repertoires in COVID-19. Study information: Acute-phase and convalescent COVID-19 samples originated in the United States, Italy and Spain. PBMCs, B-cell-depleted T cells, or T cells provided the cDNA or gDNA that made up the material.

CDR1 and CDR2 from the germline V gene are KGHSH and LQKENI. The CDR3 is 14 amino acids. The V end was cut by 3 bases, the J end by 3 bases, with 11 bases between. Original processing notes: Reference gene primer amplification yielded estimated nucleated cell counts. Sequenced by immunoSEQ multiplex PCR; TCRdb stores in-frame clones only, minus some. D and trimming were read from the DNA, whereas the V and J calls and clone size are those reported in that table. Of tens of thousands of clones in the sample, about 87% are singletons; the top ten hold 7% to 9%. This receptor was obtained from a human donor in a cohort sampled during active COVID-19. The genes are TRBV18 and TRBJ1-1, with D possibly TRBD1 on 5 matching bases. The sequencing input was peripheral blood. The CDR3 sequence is CASSPNRGHTEAFF. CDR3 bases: TGTGCCAGCTCACCGAATAGGGGCCACACTGAAGCTTTCTTT.